Shown below are 22 T cell receptor beta chains from a single sample sequenced in a study of neurological immune-mediated disorders. TCRdb analysed the 5' RACE reads with MiXCR anew, one entry per CDR3 protein. The sample consists of about 87,000 distinct CDR3 sequences, roughly 3.3% of them appearing once. Material: PBMCs. The origin of the receptors is a woman aged 45-59 years with multiple sclerosis.

This clonotype was observed a handful of times. This chain links TRBV29-1 with TRBJ1-1; 7 bases match TRBD1. Germline CDR1 and CDR2: SQVTM and ANQGSEA. This CDR3 is 13 amino acids long. The V and J ends lost 6 bases and 4 bases, in that order; junction bases with no gene match: 8. This CDR3 is CSVQQGRGTEAFF. CDR3 coding DNA: TGCAGCGTGCAACAGGGGAGAGGCACTGAAGCTTTCTTT.

Many counts were recorded for this clonotype. V gene TRBV12-3 or TRBV12-4 combines with J gene TRBJ1-2; perhaps TRBD1 as D (5 bases). V lost 3 bases and J lost 4, with 9 bases in between. The CDR3 is 13 residues long. The CDR3 loop is CASSFPGFYGYTF. The DNA of the CDR3 is TGTGCCAGCAGTTTCCCAGGGTTCTATGGCTACACCTTC.

This clonotype was counted ten times or more. The rearrangement links TRBV6-2 or TRBV6-3 to TRBJ2-1; a possible D gene is TRBD2 (6 bases). The length of the CDR3 is 17 residues. Trimming took 0 bases from V and 3 from J, leaving 15 bases between them. Per the germline V gene, CDR1 is MNHEY and CDR2 is SVGEGT. CDR3 amino acids: CASSYSTTGDLYNEQFF. CDR3 DNA: TGTGCCAGCAGTTACTCCACAACGGGGGACCTCTACAATGAGCAGTTCTTC.

This clonotype was seen repeatedly, ten times or more. V is TRBV2 and J is TRBJ1-2, with D hard to call. The CDR3 runs to 13 residues. Germline loops: CDR1 SNHLY, CDR2 FYNNEI. V was shortened by 6 bases and J by 0 bases, with 8 bases between the two germline ends. CDR3 sequence (DNA): TGTGCCAGCAGGTCGGGCCCTAACTATGGCTACACCTTC. It yields the protein CASRSGPNYGYTF.

There are many counts of this clonotype. The CDR3: CASSTSNYGYTF. Written as DNA, the CDR3 is TGTGCCAGCTCGACTTCTAACTATGGCTACACCTTC. The V call is TRBV12-3 or TRBV12-4, the J call TRBJ1-2; D is ambiguous. This CDR3 spans 12 amino acids. V gave up 8 bases and J gave up 0 bases, with 7 bases separating them.

This clonotype was seen ten or more times. This chain connects TRBV5-1 to TRBJ1-5, with D maybe TRBD1 (5 bases). Germline V gene sequence: CDR1 SGHRS, CDR2 YFSETQ. Trimming cost V 2 bases and J 1 base, with 10 bases left between them. The CDR3 loop spans 15 amino acids. In DNA, the CDR3 is TGCGCCAGCAGCTTCACAGGAAACAGCAATCAGCCCCAGCATTTT. The encoded protein is CASSFTGNSNQPQHF.

Many counts were recorded for this clonotype. V gene TRBV20-1 combines with J gene TRBJ1-1; possible D gene TRBD1, 5 bases. The CDR3 covers 14 residues. The V end lost 3 bases, the J end lost 1 base, and 12 bases lay between the germline ends. Germline V CDR1 and CDR2: DFQATT, SNEGSKA (reference sequence). CDR3 bases: TGCAGTGCTAGGCCGGGACGCCAGAACACTGAAGCTTTCTTT. Protein sequence: CSARPGRQNTEAFF.

There are many counts of this clonotype. The genes are TRBV7-2 and TRBJ2-5; 11 bases fit TRBD2. The length of the CDR3 is 15 residues. J was trimmed by 7 bases and V by 0 bases; bases with no gene match: 4. Germline V gene lookup returns CDR1 SGHTA and CDR2 FQGNSA. CDR3 sequence reads: CASSLAPSGGWTQYF. The CDR3 DNA sequence: TGTGCCAGCAGCTTAGCGCCTAGCGGGGGGTGGACCCAGTACTTC.

This clonotype has at least ten counts. The V and J genes are TRBV24-1 and TRBJ2-1; D unresolved. Trimming shortened V by 4 bases and J by 0 bases, and 6 bases separated the two germline ends. This CDR3 comprises 14 residues. CDR1 is KGHDR, CDR2 SFDVKD, per germline. The CDR3 region is CATSDPGSYNEQFF. The CDR3 nucleotides are TGTGCCACCAGTGACCCGGGCTCCTACAATGAGCAGTTCTTC.

This clonotype appeared many times. The V gene is TRBV2, the J gene TRBJ2-7; 11 bases match TRBD2. CDR1 and CDR2 (germline): SNHLY, FYNNEI. Losses at the gene ends were 6 bases for V and 3 bases for J; bases not matched to a gene: 10. This CDR3 is 16 amino acids long. In DNA, the CDR3 is TGTGCCAGCAGGGCCCAGACTAGCGGGGTGCTCTACGAGCAGTACTTC. Residues: CASRAQTSGVLYEQYF.

Ten or more counts support this clonotype. This chain uses TRBV7-2 with TRBJ2-3; a weak D match, TRBD1 (6 bases). Per the germline V gene, CDR1 is SGHTA and CDR2 is FQGNSA. This CDR3 spans 13 amino acids. V gave up 1 base and J gave up 7 bases, with 9 bases separating them. Written as DNA, the CDR3 is TGTGCCAGCAGCTTAGAACAGGGATATACGCAGTATTTT. Translated: CASSLEQGYTQYF.

The table lists this clonotype with many counts. The chain couples TRBV5-1 to TRBJ1-1; TRBD1 aligns across 7 bases. CDR1 and CDR2 from the germline V gene are SGHRS and YFSETQ. The CDR3 totals 15 residues. V lost 5 bases to trimming and J lost 4 bases; unmatched junction nucleotides: 11. The CDR3: CASSHSTRGSTEAFF. The CDR3 DNA reads TGCGCCAGCAGTCACTCCACCAGGGGGTCCACTGAAGCTTTCTTT.

This clonotype was detected ten times or more. The V gene is TRBV20-1, the J gene TRBJ1-1; 8 bases line up with TRBD1. This CDR3 has 14 amino acids. Losses at the gene ends were 0 bases for V and 10 bases for J; bases not matched to a gene: 10. Germline values: CDR1 DFQATT, CDR2 SNEGSKA (reference sequence). CDR3 nucleotide sequence: TGCAGTGCTAGAGACCAAAGGACAGGGATCGGAGCTTTCTTT. Translating it yields CSARDQRTGIGAFF.

Many counts were recorded for this clonotype. This chain connects TRBV3-1 to TRBJ2-1; D gene ambiguous. V gave up 2 bases and J gave up 1 base, with 9 bases separating them. This CDR3 contains 15 residues. The germline V gene encodes CDR1 LGHDT and CDR2 YNNKEL (reference sequence). CDR3 sequence reads: CASSQQVGSYNEQFF. The CDR3 DNA follows: TGTGCCAGCAGCCAACAAGTCGGTTCCTACAATGAGCAGTTCTTC.

There are many counts of this clonotype. V usage is TRBV6-2 or TRBV6-3 and J usage is TRBJ1-1; D is possibly TRBD1 (5 bases). Trimming left V 1 base short and J 2 bases short, with 14 bases between. The CDR3 is made up of 16 amino acids. Germline CDR1 MNHEY, CDR2 SVGEGT. The CDR3: CASSYLRRQGNTEAFF. CDR3 coding DNA: TGTGCCAGCAGTTACTTACGGCGGCAGGGTAACACTGAAGCTTTCTTT.

This clonotype was observed at least ten times. The genes are TRBV7-2 and TRBJ2-7; D remains unclear. CDR3 length: 12 amino acids. Per the germline V gene, CDR1 is SGHTA and CDR2 is FQGNSA. Trimming pared 1 base from V and 2 bases from J, leaving 3 bases between. CDR3 coding DNA: TGTGCCAGCAGCTTAGATACCTACGAGCAGTACTTC. Residues: CASSLDTYEQYF.

This clonotype came up many times. The chain is built from TRBV3-1 and TRBJ2-3; weak D call: TRBD1 (6 bases). Germline assignment: CDR1 LGHDT and CDR2 YNNKEL (reference sequence). V lost 2 bases, J lost 9 bases, and 12 bases lay in between. This CDR3 has 13 amino acids. CDR3 in amino acids: CASSQLPGETQYF. The CDR3 DNA sequence: TGTGCCAGCAGCCAACTCCCAGGGGAAACGCAGTATTTT.

This clonotype was observed many times. The rearrangement links TRBV6-2 or TRBV6-3 to TRBJ2-3, with 8 bases identical to TRBD2. There are 15 residues in the CDR3. V lost 6 bases and J lost 5; bases outside the gene matches: 10. The germline gives CDR1 MNHEY, CDR2 SVGEGT. CDR3 in amino acids: CASRASGGSGDTQYF. In DNA form, the CDR3 reads TGTGCCAGCAGGGCGAGCGGGGGATCTGGAGATACGCAGTATTTT.

The CDR3 protein is CASSQGPSSYNEQFF. DNA for the CDR3: TGTGCCAGCAGCCAAGGCCCGAGCTCCTACAATGAGCAGTTCTTC. J is TRBJ2-1 and V is TRBV3-1; D is unclear. Germline loops: CDR1 LGHDT, CDR2 YNNKEL (reference sequence). The V and J ends lost 1 base and 0 bases respectively, with 7 bases between them. The CDR3 has 15 residues.

This clonotype was counted at least ten times. The chain carries TRBV12-3 or TRBV12-4 and TRBJ2-7; the D gene is possibly TRBD2 (5 bases). Trimming removed 1 base at V and 5 bases at J, with 9 bases between. CDR3 length: 13 residues. The CDR3 sequence is CASSLDSRDEQYF. CDR3 sequence (DNA): TGTGCCAGCAGTTTAGACTCGAGGGACGAGCAGTACTTC.

This clonotype was found many times. The rearrangement joins TRBV5-1 to TRBJ2-2; D remains unclear. V was trimmed by 4 bases and J by 0 bases, leaving 13 bases between them. Germline-derived CDR1 and CDR2 are SGHRS and YFSETQ. The CDR3 is 16 amino acids. The CDR3 is CASSPHYGANTGELFF. CDR3 nucleotides: TGCGCCAGCAGCCCACATTACGGTGCGAACACCGGGGAGCTGTTTTTT.

This clonotype has ten or more counts. This chain joins TRBV20-1 and TRBJ2-2, with D tentatively TRBD1 or TRBD2 (6 bases each). CDR3 length: 18 amino acids. V was cut by 3 bases and J by 1 base, with 21 bases left in between. CDR1 is DFQATT and CDR2 is SNEGSKA in the germline V gene (reference sequence). Here the CDR3 DNA reads TGCAGTGCTAGGGCTTACCGGGACTCCAGGGGGAACACCGGGGAGCTGTTTTTT. It encodes CSARAYRDSRGNTGELFF.